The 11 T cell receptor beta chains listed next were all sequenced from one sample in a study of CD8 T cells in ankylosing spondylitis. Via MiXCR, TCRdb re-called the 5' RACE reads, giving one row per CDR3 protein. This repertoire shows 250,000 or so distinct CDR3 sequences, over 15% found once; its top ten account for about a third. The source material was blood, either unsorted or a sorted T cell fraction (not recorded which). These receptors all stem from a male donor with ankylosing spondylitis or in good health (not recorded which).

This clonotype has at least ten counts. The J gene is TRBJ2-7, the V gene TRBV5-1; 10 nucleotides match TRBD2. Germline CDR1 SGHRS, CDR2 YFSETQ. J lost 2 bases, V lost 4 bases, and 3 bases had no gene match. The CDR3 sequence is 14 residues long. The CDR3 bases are TGCGCCAGCAGCCCGGGACTAGCGCCCTACGAGCAGTACTTC. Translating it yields CASSPGLAPYEQYF.

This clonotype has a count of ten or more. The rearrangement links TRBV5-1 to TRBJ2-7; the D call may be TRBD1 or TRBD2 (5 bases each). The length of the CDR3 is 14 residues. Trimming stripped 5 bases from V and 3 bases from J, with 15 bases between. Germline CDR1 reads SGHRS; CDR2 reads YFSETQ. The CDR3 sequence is CASSGTAEGYEQYF. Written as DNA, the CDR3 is TGCGCCAGCAGTGGGACGGCAGAGGGCTACGAGCAGTACTTC.

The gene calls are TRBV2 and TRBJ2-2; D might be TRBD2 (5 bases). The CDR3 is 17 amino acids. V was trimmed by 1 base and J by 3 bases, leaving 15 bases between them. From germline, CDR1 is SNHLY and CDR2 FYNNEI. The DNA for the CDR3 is TGTGCCAGCAGTGAAGTTCTGAAGGGAGAGGACACCGGGGAGCTGTTTTTT. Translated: CASSEVLKGEDTGELFF.

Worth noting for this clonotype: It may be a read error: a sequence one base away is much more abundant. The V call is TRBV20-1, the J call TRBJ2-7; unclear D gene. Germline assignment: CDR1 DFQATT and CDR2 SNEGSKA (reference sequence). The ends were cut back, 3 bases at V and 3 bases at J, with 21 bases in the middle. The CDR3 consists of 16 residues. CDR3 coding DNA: TGCAGTGCTAGTAAGCCCCGTAGCCGCATGGGCTACGAGCAGTACTTC. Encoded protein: CSASKPRSRMGYEQYF.

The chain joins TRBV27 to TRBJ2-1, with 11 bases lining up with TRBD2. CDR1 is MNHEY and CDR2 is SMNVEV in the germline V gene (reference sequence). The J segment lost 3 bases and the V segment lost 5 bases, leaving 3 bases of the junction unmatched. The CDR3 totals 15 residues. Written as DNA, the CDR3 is TGTGCCAGCAGTGTTACTAGCGGGGGCTACAATGAGCAGTTCTTC. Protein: CASSVTSGGYNEQFF.

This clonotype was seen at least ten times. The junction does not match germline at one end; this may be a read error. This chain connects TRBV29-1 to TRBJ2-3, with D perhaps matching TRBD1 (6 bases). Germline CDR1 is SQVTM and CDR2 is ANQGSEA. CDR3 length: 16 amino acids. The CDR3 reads CSVKEARDIHGVTQYF. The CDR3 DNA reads TGCAGCGTTAAAGAGGCCCGGGACATACACGGGGTTACGCAGTATTTT.

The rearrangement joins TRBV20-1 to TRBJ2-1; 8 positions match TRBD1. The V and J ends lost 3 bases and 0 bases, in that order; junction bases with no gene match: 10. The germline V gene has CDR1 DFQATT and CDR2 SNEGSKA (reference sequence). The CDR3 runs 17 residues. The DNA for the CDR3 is TGCAGTGCTAGGGATCAGGACAGGGCGAGCTCCTACAATGAGCAGTTCTTC. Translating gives CSARDQDRASSYNEQFF.

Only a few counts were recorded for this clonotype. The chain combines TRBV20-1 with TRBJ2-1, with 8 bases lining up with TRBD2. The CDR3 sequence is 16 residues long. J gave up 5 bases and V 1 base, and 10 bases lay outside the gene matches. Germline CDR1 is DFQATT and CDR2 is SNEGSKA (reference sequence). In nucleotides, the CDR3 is TGCAGTGCTAGAGCCCCCCCGGGACTAGTTAACAATGAGCAGTTCTTC. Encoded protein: CSARAPPGLVNNEQFF.

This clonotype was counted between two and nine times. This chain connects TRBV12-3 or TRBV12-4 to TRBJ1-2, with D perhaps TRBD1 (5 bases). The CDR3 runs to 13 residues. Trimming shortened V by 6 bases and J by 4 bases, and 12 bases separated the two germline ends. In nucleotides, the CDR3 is TGTGCCAGCAGCCCGACAGCAGCCTATGGCTACACCTTC. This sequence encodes CASSPTAAYGYTF.

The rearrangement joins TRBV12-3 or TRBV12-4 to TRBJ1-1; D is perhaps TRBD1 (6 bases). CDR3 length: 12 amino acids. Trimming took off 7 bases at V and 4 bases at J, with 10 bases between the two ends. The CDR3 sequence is CASTTGITEAFF. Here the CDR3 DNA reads TGTGCCAGCACTACAGGGATCACTGAAGCTTTCTTT.

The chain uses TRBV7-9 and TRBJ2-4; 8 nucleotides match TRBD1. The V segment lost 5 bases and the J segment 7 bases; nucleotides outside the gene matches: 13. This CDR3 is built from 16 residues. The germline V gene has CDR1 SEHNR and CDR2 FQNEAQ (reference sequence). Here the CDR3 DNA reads TGTGCCAGCAGCCCACCGAGCCCGGACAGGGCGAACATTCAGTACTTC. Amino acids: CASSPPSPDRANIQYF.